Below are 8 T cell receptor beta chains sequenced from a single sample in a study of tissue T cells after allogeneic stem cell transplantation. Libraries were prepared by immunoSEQ multiplex PCR; TCRdb keeps only in-frame clonotypes and omits some of them. The repertoire holds about 10,000 clones, with roughly 66% as singletons. Specimen: tissue from the jejunum, collected at autopsy. The source is a woman aged 18 to 55 with breast cancer.

This clone was observed a few times. The chain couples TRBV18 to TRBJ1-2; tentative D call: TRBD1 (5 bases). The V and J ends lost 6 bases and 0 bases respectively, with 26 bases between them. The CDR3 covers 19 residues. The germline V gene has CDR1 KGHSH and CDR2 LQKENI. The CDR3 is CASSRGRTNQKQTNYGYTF. CDR3 nucleotide sequence: TGTGCCAGCTCCCGGGGCAGAACAAATCAGAAGCAAACTAACTATGGCTACACCTTC.

The V call is TRBV6-2 or TRBV6-3, the J call TRBJ2-5, with TRBD2 as a possible D gene (6 bases). Germline V gives CDR1 MNHEY, CDR2 SVGEGT. The CDR3 is 15 amino acids. V shed 6 bases and J shed 5 bases, with 19 bases lying between them. The CDR3 DNA reads TGTGCCAGCAGCACGACATCGAGCGGGCGGGAGACCCAGTACTTC. This gives the protein CASSTTSSGRETQYF.

The sample holds a few counts of this clone. The identical CDR3 is also encoded by other nucleotide sequences in the sample. The chain uses TRBV6-2 or TRBV6-3 and TRBJ2-7; 8 bases are shared with TRBD2. Germline trimming cut 3 bases from V and 2 bases from J; bases unmatched to any gene: 3. CDR3 length: 14 residues. Germline assignment: CDR1 MNHEY and CDR2 SVGEGT. In DNA, the CDR3 is TGTGCCAGCAGTTATGTCGGGGGGGCCTACGAGCAGTACTTC. Translated, it gives CASSYVGGAYEQYF.

Sample share makes this clone large. The chain uses TRBV14 and TRBJ2-3; 15 bases are shared with TRBD2. Germline CDR1 is SGHDN and CDR2 is FVKESK. CDR3 length: 16 amino acids. Trimming took 1 base from V and 4 from J; bases not matched to a gene: 0. This CDR3 reads CASSQGTSGGADTQYF. The DNA of the CDR3 is TGTGCCAGCAGCCAAGGGACTAGCGGGGGGGCAGATACGCAGTATTTT.

The chain couples TRBV7-3 to TRBJ2-7, with no clear D. The germline CDR1 and CDR2 sequences are SGHTA and FQGTGA. This CDR3 spans 15 amino acids. V lost 4 bases and J 2 bases, leaving 15 bases between the germline ends. The CDR3 sequence: CASSSQRSRAYEQYF. The CDR3 nucleotides read TGTGCCAGCAGCTCGCAGCGCTCTAGAGCCTACGAGCAGTACTTC.

This clone appeared a few times. The genes are TRBV11-3 and TRBJ2-1; maybe TRBD2 (6 bases). The CDR3 is made up of 13 amino acids. V was pared by 6 bases and J by 3 bases, with 9 bases between. Germline CDR1 is SGHNT and CDR2 is YENEEA. CDR3 loop: CASSGRGYNEQFF. The CDR3 DNA is TGTGCCAGCAGTGGGCGGGGCTACAATGAGCAGTTCTTC.

This chain joins TRBV19 and TRBJ2-5; D gene uncertain. Looked up from germline, CDR1 is LNHDA and CDR2 is SQIVND (reference sequence). V was shortened by 1 base and J by 5 bases, with 8 bases between the two germline ends. There are 13 residues in the CDR3. The CDR3 DNA reads TGTGCCAGTAGTATAGGACCCTACGAGACCCAGTACTTC. Translated, it gives CASSIGPYETQYF.

The V gene is TRBV5-1, the J gene TRBJ2-1; 8 positions match TRBD2. With V trimmed by 4 bases and J by 6 bases, 12 bases remained unmatched. Germline V gene sequence: CDR1 SGHRS, CDR2 YFSETQ. This CDR3 comprises 16 residues. CDR3 amino acids: CASSIEAGALVNEQFF. CDR3 coding DNA: TGCGCCAGCAGCATTGAAGCGGGAGCATTGGTCAATGAGCAGTTCTTC.